Presented here are 2 T cell receptor beta chains from one specimen sequenced in a study of blood T cell repertoires in COVID-19. The assay was immunoSEQ multiplex PCR, and TCRdb's table has in-frame clones only and misses some. The data contain around 150,000 clones, approximately 84% of them singletons. Material for sequencing was peripheral blood. These receptor sequences come from a man aged 35-49 years with acute or convalescent COVID-19.

The J gene is TRBJ2-3, the V gene TRBV19; 10 bases fit TRBD2. This CDR3 contains 15 residues. The junction had 5 bases not matched to a gene; V was cut back by 6 bases and J by 2 bases. Per germline, CDR1 LNHDA and CDR2 SQIVND (reference sequence). In DNA, the CDR3 is TGTGCCAGTAGGCAAGCGGGGGGGCCCACAGATACGCAGTATTTT. This codes for CASRQAGGPTDTQYF.

The rearrangement joins TRBV6-5 to TRBJ1-6, with 8 bases aligning to TRBD1. Trimming at V came to 0 bases and at J to 5 bases, leaving 0 bases not matched to a gene. The CDR3 spans 15 residues. CDR1 MNHEY and CDR2 SVGAGI come from the germline V gene. The CDR3 protein is CASSYSDRDNSPLHF. CDR3 in DNA: TGTGCCAGCAGTTACTCGGACAGGGATAATTCACCCCTCCACTTT.